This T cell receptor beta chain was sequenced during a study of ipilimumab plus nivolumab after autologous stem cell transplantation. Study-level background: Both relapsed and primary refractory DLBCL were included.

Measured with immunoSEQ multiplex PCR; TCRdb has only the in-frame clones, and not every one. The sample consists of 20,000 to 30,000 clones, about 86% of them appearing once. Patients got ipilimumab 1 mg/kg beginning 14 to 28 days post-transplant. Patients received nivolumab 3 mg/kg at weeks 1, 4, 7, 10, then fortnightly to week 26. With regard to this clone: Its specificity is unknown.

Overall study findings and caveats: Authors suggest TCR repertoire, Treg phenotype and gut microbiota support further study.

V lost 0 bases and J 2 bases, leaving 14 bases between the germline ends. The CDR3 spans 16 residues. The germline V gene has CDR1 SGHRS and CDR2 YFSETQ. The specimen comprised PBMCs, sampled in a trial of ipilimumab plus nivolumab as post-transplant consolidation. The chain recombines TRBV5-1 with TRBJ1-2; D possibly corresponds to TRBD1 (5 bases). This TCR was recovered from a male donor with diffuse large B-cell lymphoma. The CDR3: CASSLDPAGVNYGYTF. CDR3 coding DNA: TGCGCCAGCAGCTTGGACCCCGCGGGGGTAAACTATGGCTACACCTTC.